This T cell receptor beta chain was captured in a study of blood T cell repertoires in COVID-19. Assay used: immunoSEQ multiplex PCR; TCRdb lists only in-frame clones, some missing. In the table there are about 360,000 clones, 75% to 90% of which are singletons. Recruited during active infection, patients (from Seattle) were subsequently followed longitudinally. The clonotype originates from a woman in her sixties or seventies with COVID-19, enrolled during active disease. The sample taken for sequencing was peripheral blood.

The CDR3 spells CASSPSGTPDYEQYF. In DNA, the CDR3 is TGTGCCAGCAGCCCGTCCGGGACACCCGACTACGAGCAGTACTTC. V and J are TRBV13 and TRBJ2-7, with a possible D match to TRBD1 (6 bases). The germline gives CDR1 PRHDT, CDR2 FYEKMQ (reference sequence). The CDR3 covers 15 residues. V lost 5 bases and J 3 bases, leaving 17 bases between the germline ends.